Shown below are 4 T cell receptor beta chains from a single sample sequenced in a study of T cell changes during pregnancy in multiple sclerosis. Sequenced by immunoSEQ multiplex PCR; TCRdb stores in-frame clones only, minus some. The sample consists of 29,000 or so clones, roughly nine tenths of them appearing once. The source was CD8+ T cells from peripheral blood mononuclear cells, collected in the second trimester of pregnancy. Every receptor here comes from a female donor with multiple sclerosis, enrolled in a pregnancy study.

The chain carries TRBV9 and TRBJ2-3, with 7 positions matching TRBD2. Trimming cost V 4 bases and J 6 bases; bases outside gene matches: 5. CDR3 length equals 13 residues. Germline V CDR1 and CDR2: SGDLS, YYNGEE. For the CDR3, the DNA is TGTGCCAGCAGCTTCCAAGCGGGGGATACGCAGTATTTT. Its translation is CASSFQAGDTQYF. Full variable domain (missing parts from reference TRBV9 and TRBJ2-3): DSGVTQTPKHLITATGQRVTLRCSPRSGDLSVYWYQQSLDQGLQFLIQYYNGEERAKGNILERFSAQQFPDLHSELNLSSLELGDSALYFCASSFQAGDTQYFGPGTRLTVL.

The CDR3: CASGFWLAGEDEQFF. The CDR3 DNA is TGTGCTAGTGGTTTTTGGCTAGCGGGAGAGGATGAGCAGTTCTTC. The chain is built from TRBV12-5 and TRBJ2-1; 10 bases are a match to TRBD2. The trim removed 3 bases at V and 8 bases at J, leaving 7 bases unmatched. This CDR3 comprises 15 residues. Per the germline V gene, CDR1 is LGHNT and CDR2 is FRNRAP. The full variable domain, in which reference TRBV12-5 and TRBJ2-1 provide the parts outside the CDR3, is DARVTQTPRHKVTEMGQEVTMRCQPILGHNTVFWYRQTMMQGLELLAYFRNRAPLDDSGMPKDRFSAEMPDATLATLKIQPSEPRDSAVYFCASGFWLAGEDEQFFGPGTRLTVL.

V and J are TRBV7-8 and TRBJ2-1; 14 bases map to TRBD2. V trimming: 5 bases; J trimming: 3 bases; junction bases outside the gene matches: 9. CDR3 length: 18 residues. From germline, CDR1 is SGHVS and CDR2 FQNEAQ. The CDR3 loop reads CASSPGTSGSPFYNEQFF. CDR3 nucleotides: TGTGCCAGCAGCCCGGGGACTAGCGGGAGTCCCTTCTACAATGAGCAGTTCTTC.

The CDR3 DNA reads TGTGCCAGCAGCTTTAAGCGGGGGCTGGAAGAGCAGTACTTC. The encoded protein is CASSFKRGLEEQYF. This chain joins TRBV5-4 and TRBJ2-7; 8 nucleotides agree with TRBD2. CDR3 length: 14 residues. Germline V CDR1 and CDR2: SGHNT, YYREEE (reference sequence). The ends lost 2 bases at V and 7 bases at J; junction bases unmatched: 8.